This record looks at one T cell receptor beta chain sequence and its context. The sample belongs to a study of blood T cell repertoires in COVID-19. About the research overall: Donors in the United States, Italy and Spain gave samples during acute or convalescent COVID-19. T cells, B-cell-depleted T cells, or PBMCs provided the cDNA or gDNA that served as material.

V trimming: 4 bases; J trimming: 0 bases; junction bases outside the gene matches: 3. The CDR3 runs to 14 residues. Germline loops: CDR1 SGHRS, CDR2 YFSETQ. Per the original data handling: It was from reference gene primer amplification that nucleated cell counts were estimated. Clones were read by immunoSEQ multiplex PCR, and TCRdb kept only the in-frame ones, dropping some. V and J calls and clone size are as listed in that table; D and trimming were resolved from the DNA. The table has approximately 90,000 clones, about 84% seen once. The receptor was derived from a man in his sixties with acute or convalescent COVID-19. V usage is TRBV5-1 and J usage is TRBJ2-7; 8 bases are shared with TRBD2. Sequencing used peripheral blood. CDR3 protein: CASSLTSGSYEQYF. In DNA, the CDR3 is TGCGCCAGCAGCCTAACTAGCGGCTCCTACGAGCAGTACTTC.